The 18 T cell receptor beta chains below all came from one sample that was sequenced in a study of T cells after yellow fever vaccination. TCRdb re-called the 5' RACE reads through MiXCR, storing one row per CDR3 protein. The sample has 200,000 to 300,000 distinct CDR3 sequences; approximately 3.5% are singletons. The sequencing here drew on PBMCs, taken 15 days after the yellow fever booster vaccination. The receptor source for this set is a man in his late teens or twenties who received the YFV17D yellow fever vaccine.

This clonotype was counted ten times or more. This chain uses TRBV9 with TRBJ2-7, with 9 nucleotides matching TRBD1. CDR1 is SGDLS and CDR2 is YYNGEE in the germline V gene. V shed 0 bases and J 0 bases; nucleotides not matched to a gene: 10. CDR3 length: 18 amino acids. DNA for the CDR3: TGTGCCAGCAGCGTAGTACTCACAGGGGGCCCTCCCTCCTACGAGCAGTACTTC. Its translation: CASSVVLTGGPPSYEQYF.

This clonotype has a count of ten or more. The chain recombines TRBV12-3 or TRBV12-4 with TRBJ1-2; D unresolved. Trimming pared 3 bases from V and 8 bases from J, leaving 13 bases between. The CDR3 covers 13 residues. The CDR3 loop reads CASSFSAARGYTF. The CDR3 DNA follows: TGTGCCAGCAGTTTTTCGGCGGCACGGGGCTACACCTTC.

This clonotype has a count of ten or more. V usage is TRBV2 and J usage is TRBJ2-7; no definite D call. Trimming stripped 3 bases from V and 3 bases from J, with 6 bases between. This CDR3 region has 12 residues. Germline V gene lookup returns CDR1 SNHLY and CDR2 FYNNEI. Here the CDR3 reads CASSDTFYEQYV. The CDR3 region has the DNA TGTGCCAGCAGTGACACCTTCTACGAGCAGTACGTC.

This clonotype was seen at least ten times. This chain joins TRBV2 and TRBJ1-1; D is uncertain. Germline V lookup: CDR1 SNHLY, CDR2 FYNNEI. Trimming left V 5 bases short and J 1 base short, with 14 bases between. The CDR3 consists of 15 residues. CDR3 in amino acids: CASSSGRWGNTEAFF. CDR3 coding DNA: TGTGCCAGCAGTAGTGGACGGTGGGGGAACACTGAAGCTTTCTTT.

This clonotype showed up many times. J is TRBJ1-2 and V is TRBV10-3; D unresolved. The germline V gene has CDR1 ENHRY and CDR2 SYGVKD. V lost 2 bases and J lost 0, with 4 bases in between. This CDR3 contains 13 residues. The CDR3 loop is CAISEGANYGYTF. The CDR3 DNA reads as TGTGCCATCAGTGAGGGGGCTAACTATGGCTACACCTTC.

This clonotype was counted at least ten times. The V and J genes are TRBV5-1 and TRBJ1-4, with D perhaps TRBD1 (6 bases). The CDR3 consists of 16 residues. Germline V lookup: CDR1 SGHRS, CDR2 YFSETQ. V gave up 4 bases and J gave up 1 base, with 14 bases separating them. CDR3 in DNA: TGCGCCAGCAGCGAGTCGACCAGGGGAACTAATGAAAAACTGTTTTTT. This sequence encodes CASSESTRGTNEKLFF.

This clonotype appeared many times. This chain uses TRBV4-2 with TRBJ2-7; D may be TRBD1 (6 bases). The CDR3 spans 14 residues. Germline-derived CDR1 and CDR2 are LGHNA and YNFKEQ. V shed 2 bases and J shed 6 bases, with 14 bases lying between them. The CDR3 protein is CASSQQQGLSEQYF. The CDR3 DNA reads TGTGCCAGCAGCCAACAACAGGGTCTCAGCGAGCAGTACTTC.

Ten or more counts support this clonotype. The chain links TRBV3-1 to TRBJ2-3; 7 bases align to TRBD1. Trimming took 1 base from V and 1 from J; bases not matched to a gene: 8. In germline, CDR1 is LGHDT, CDR2 YNNKEL (reference sequence). The CDR3 contains 17 residues. In nucleotides, the CDR3 is TGTGCCAGCAGCCAAGGGACAGGACCTGGGGGCACAGATACGCAGTATTTT. Translating gives CASSQGTGPGGTDTQYF.

Ten or more counts support this clonotype. The DNA for the CDR3 is TGTGCCAGCAGTAGCCCCGGGACGGAGAACACTGAAGCTTTCTTT. Its translation: CASSSPGTENTEAFF. This sequence joins TRBV5-6 and TRBJ1-1; a possible D gene is TRBD1 (5 bases). V was cut by 5 bases and J by 1 base, with 15 bases left in between. Germline V CDR1 and CDR2: SGHDT, YYEEEE. The length of the CDR3 is 15 residues.

In this sample, this clonotype turned up many times. The chain recombines TRBV7-9 with TRBJ2-7, with D unclear. This CDR3 has 12 residues. Germline CDR1 is SEHNR and CDR2 is FQNEAQ (reference sequence). V was pared by 2 bases and J by 5 bases, with 7 bases between. In nucleotides, the CDR3 is TGTGCCAGCAGCTTATCGGGTAACGAGCAGTACGTC. Translated: CASSLSGNEQYV.

This clonotype came up many times. The chain joins TRBV29-1 to TRBJ1-5; 7 positions match TRBD1. The V and J ends lost 7 bases and 0 bases, in that order; junction bases with no gene match: 18. Germline V gives CDR1 SQVTM, CDR2 ANQGSEA. CDR3 size: 18 residues. CDR3 nucleotides: TGCAGCGATAGGGACAGATCTTTATACCACGATAGCAATCAGCCCCAGCATTTT. It codes for CSDRDRSLYHDSNQPQHF.

This clonotype was seen repeatedly, ten times or more. The chain joins TRBV21-1 to TRBJ2-2; the D call in the table, TRBD1, was not verified against the DNA. TRBV21-1 is shown as a pseudogene. The CDR3 covers 15 residues. The CDR3 bases are TGTGCCAGCAGCAAAGAACAGGGAAACACCGGGGAGCTGTTTTTT. It encodes CASSKEQGNTGELFF.

This clonotype was picked up a small number of times. The chain employs TRBV19 and TRBJ2-4, with D perhaps being TRBD1 or TRBD2 (6 bases each). V was cut by 3 bases and J by 6 bases, with 12 bases left in between. Germline V gene lookup returns CDR1 LNHDA and CDR2 SQIVND (reference sequence). The CDR3 is made up of 14 amino acids. CDR3 in amino acids: CASSIPGAGNIQYF. The CDR3, as DNA: TGTGCCAGTAGTATCCCGGGGGCTGGAAACATTCAGTACTTC.

This clonotype was detected ten times or more. V is TRBV5-1 and J is TRBJ2-5; TRBD1 aligns across 9 bases. The CDR3 runs 15 residues. V was clipped by 4 bases and J by 0 bases; unmatched bases: 4. Germline V gene data show CDR1 as SGHRS and CDR2 as YFSETQ. This chain's CDR3 is CASSNGTGNQETQYF. The CDR3 bases are TGCGCCAGCAGCAACGGGACAGGGAACCAAGAGACCCAGTACTTC.

This clonotype was recorded at least ten times. V usage is TRBV18 and J usage is TRBJ2-3; 9 bases align to TRBD1. Germline CDR1 is KGHSH and CDR2 is LQKENI. This CDR3 has 13 amino acids. The ends lost 0 bases at V and 14 bases at J; junction bases unmatched: 6. This CDR3 is CASSPPPGTGWYF. CDR3 bases: TGTGCCAGCTCACCACCACCCGGGACAGGGTGGTATTTT.

The sample holds many counts of this clonotype. This chain links TRBV20-1 with TRBJ1-2; D perhaps matches TRBD1 (6 bases). This CDR3 has 12 residues. CDR1 is DFQATT and CDR2 is SNEGSKA in the germline V gene (reference sequence). The ends were cut back, 4 bases at V and 8 bases at J, with 14 bases in the middle. The CDR3 here is CSAITGFAGYTF. For the CDR3, the DNA is TGCAGTGCTATCACAGGGTTCGCCGGCTACACCTTC.

The table lists this clonotype with many counts. This chain links TRBV5-6 with TRBJ2-1, with 9 bases lining up with TRBD2. V was pared by 0 bases and J by 7 bases, with 5 bases of the junction left unmatched. CDR1 is SGHDT, CDR2 YYEEEE, per germline. This CDR3 region has 15 residues. The CDR3 nucleotides read TGTGCCAGCAGCTTGGTTAGCGGGGGATTAAATGAGCAGTTCTTC. It is translated as CASSLVSGGLNEQFF.

The sample holds many counts of this clonotype. The rearrangement uses TRBV4-1 and TRBJ2-7; TRBD1 aligns across 9 bases. Losses at the gene ends were 4 bases for V and 5 bases for J; bases not matched to a gene: 3. Germline V gene lookup returns CDR1 MGHRA and CDR2 YSYEKL. CDR3 size: 13 residues. CDR3 region: CASSPGQGNEQYF. The CDR3 coding sequence is TGCGCCAGCAGCCCTGGACAGGGGAACGAGCAGTACTTC.